The rows below give T cell receptor beta chains drawn from one sample of a study of identical twins. TCRdb redid the calling of the 5' RACE reads with MiXCR, one entry per CDR3 protein. This table holds more than 350,000 distinct CDR3 sequences, approximately 8.7% found once. The sequencing input was naive T cells sorted from blood. The receptors stem from a woman between 45 and 60 years old in good health. The CDR3 runs from the conserved cysteine through the conserved F or W. Each record gives: D gene, clone size, V gene, J gene, CDR3 protein, CDR3 DNA. A D gene is named only where the DNA matches it firmly. Expanded clones are given a class, and other clones once, few, many or no size at all.

d_gene: NA
abundance: few
v_gene: TRBV29-1
j_gene: TRBJ2-1
CDR3aa: CSVSHRLSYNEQFF
CDR3nt: TGCAGCGTTAGCCACAGGCTCTCCTACAATGAGCAGTTCTTC

d_gene: NA
abundance: many
v_gene: TRBV7-8
j_gene: TRBJ1-2
CDR3aa: CASSTNPSYGYTF
CDR3nt: TGTGCCAGCAGCACCAACCCAAGCTATGGCTACACCTTC

d_gene: NA
abundance: NA
v_gene: TRBV19
j_gene: TRBJ1-1
CDR3aa: CASSIALQPGAFF
CDR3nt: TGTGCCAGTAGCATAGCCCTACAGCCTGGGGCTTTCTTT

d_gene: NA
abundance: many
v_gene: TRBV9
j_gene: TRBJ2-1
CDR3aa: CASSVSGLAEEQFF
CDR3nt: TGTGCCAGCAGCGTATCCGGTTTGGCGGAAGAGCAGTTCTTC

d_gene: NA
abundance: NA
v_gene: TRBV12-5
j_gene: TRBJ2-7
CDR3aa: CASGLNSLGYEQYF
CDR3nt: TGTGCTAGTGGTTTGAATTCCCTTGGGTACGAGCAGTACTTC

d_gene: NA
abundance: NA
v_gene: TRBV20-1
j_gene: TRBJ2-1
CDR3aa: CSARRRRHNEQFF
CDR3nt: TGCAGTGCTAGGAGGCGGAGACACAATGAGCAGTTCTTC

d_gene: TRBD2
abundance: few
v_gene: TRBV18
j_gene: TRBJ2-1
CDR3aa: CASSPPRTRLDNEQFF
CDR3nt: TGTGCCAGCTCACCACCGAGGACTAGACTGGACAATGAGCAGTTCTTC

d_gene: NA
abundance: few
v_gene: TRBV2
j_gene: TRBJ2-2
CDR3aa: CASSEVGENTGELFF
CDR3nt: TGTGCCAGCAGTGAAGTTGGTGAGAACACCGGGGAGCTGTTTTTT

d_gene: TRBD2
abundance: NA
v_gene: TRBV20-1
j_gene: TRBJ2-7
CDR3aa: CSVWTSGSYEQYF
CDR3nt: TGCAGTGTTTGGACTAGCGGGAGCTACGAGCAGTACTTC

d_gene: TRBD2
abundance: many
v_gene: TRBV6-5
j_gene: TRBJ2-1
CDR3aa: CASSYSRLAGNNEQFF
CDR3nt: TGTGCCAGCAGTTACTCGAGACTAGCGGGAAACAATGAGCAGTTCTTC

d_gene: TRBD1
abundance: NA
v_gene: TRBV7-2
j_gene: TRBJ2-1
CDR3aa: CAINLQGQGGGEQFF
CDR3nt: TGTGCCATCAACCTACAAGGACAGGGTGGTGGTGAGCAGTTCTTC

d_gene: NA
abundance: NA
v_gene: TRBV10-1
j_gene: TRBJ1-2
CDR3aa: CASSEVGGYGYTF
CDR3nt: TGCGCCAGCTCGGAGGTCGGGGGGTATGGCTACACCTTC

d_gene: TRBD1
abundance: few
v_gene: TRBV20-1
j_gene: TRBJ2-1
CDR3aa: CSAVGGQGAYNEQFF
CDR3nt: TGCAGTGCTGTCGGTGGACAGGGGGCCTACAATGAGCAGTTCTTC

d_gene: NA
abundance: few
v_gene: TRBV11-2
j_gene: TRBJ1-2
CDR3aa: CASSWGANYGYTF
CDR3nt: TGTGCCAGCAGCTGGGGAGCTAACTATGGCTACACCTTC

d_gene: TRBD1
abundance: NA
v_gene: TRBV28
j_gene: TRBJ1-1
CDR3aa: CASTSLADAGTVNTEAFF
CDR3nt: TGTGCCAGCACCTCGCTCGCGGACGCCGGGACAGTGAACACTGAAGCTTTCTTT

d_gene: NA
abundance: many
v_gene: TRBV24-1
j_gene: TRBJ2-1
CDR3aa: CATSDRAGINEQFF
CDR3nt: TGTGCCACCAGTGACAGGGCTGGAATCAATGAGCAGTTCTTC

d_gene: NA
abundance: NA
v_gene: TRBV12-3/TRBV12-4
j_gene: TRBJ2-1
CDR3aa: CASGGSILYNEQFF
CDR3nt: TGTGCCAGCGGTGGGTCAATCCTCTACAATGAGCAGTTCTTC

d_gene: NA
abundance: many
v_gene: TRBV24-1
j_gene: TRBJ2-1
CDR3aa: CATTGRTYNEQFF
CDR3nt: TGTGCCACCACGGGCCGAACCTACAATGAGCAGTTCTTC

d_gene: TRBD2
abundance: few
v_gene: TRBV20-1
j_gene: TRBJ2-2
CDR3aa: CSARDTSGRAGGGTGELFF
CDR3nt: TGCAGTGCTAGAGATACTAGCGGGAGGGCTGGGGGAGGAACCGGGGAGCTGTTTTTT

d_gene: TRBD2
abundance: many
v_gene: TRBV5-1
j_gene: TRBJ2-1
CDR3aa: CASSPTSGRSYNEQFF
CDR3nt: TGCGCCAGCAGCCCGACTAGCGGGAGATCCTACAATGAGCAGTTCTTC

d_gene: NA
abundance: few
v_gene: TRBV3-1
j_gene: TRBJ2-3
CDR3aa: CASSQDSHPSTDTQYF
CDR3nt: TGTGCCAGCAGCCAAGACTCCCATCCTTCCACAGATACGCAGTATTTT

d_gene: NA
abundance: NA
v_gene: TRBV9
j_gene: TRBJ2-6
CDR3aa: CASTEGALGANVLTF
CDR3nt: TGTGCCAGCACGGAGGGGGCGCTGGGGGCCAACGTCCTGACTTTC

d_gene: TRBD2
abundance: few
v_gene: TRBV5-1
j_gene: TRBJ2-3
CDR3aa: CASSLRTSSDTQYF
CDR3nt: TGCGCCAGCAGCCTTCGGACTAGTTCAGATACGCAGTATTTT

d_gene: NA
abundance: few
v_gene: TRBV4-1
j_gene: TRBJ2-1
CDR3aa: CASSYIAGQSFNEQFF
CDR3nt: TGCGCCAGCAGCTACATAGCGGGACAGTCCTTCAATGAGCAGTTCTTC

d_gene: TRBD1
abundance: NA
v_gene: TRBV11-2
j_gene: TRBJ2-7
CDR3aa: CASSLGLPWNRGAYEQYF
CDR3nt: TGTGCCAGCAGCTTAGGCCTCCCATGGAACAGGGGGGCCTACGAGCAGTACTTC

d_gene: NA
abundance: few
v_gene: TRBV20-1
j_gene: TRBJ1-1
CDR3aa: CSARDHPSEAFF
CDR3nt: TGCAGTGCTAGAGACCACCCCAGTGAAGCTTTCTTT

d_gene: NA
abundance: NA
v_gene: TRBV4-2
j_gene: TRBJ2-2
CDR3aa: CASSQAPTSPGELFF
CDR3nt: TGTGCCAGCAGCCAAGCCCCGACTAGTCCCGGGGAGCTGTTTTTT

d_gene: NA
abundance: NA
v_gene: TRBV29-1
j_gene: TRBJ2-1
CDR3aa: CSGSGIYNEQFF
CDR3nt: TGCAGCGGTAGCGGAATATACAATGAGCAGTTCTTC

d_gene: NA
abundance: NA
v_gene: TRBV3-1
j_gene: TRBJ1-1
CDR3aa: CASSSGRQEAFF
CDR3nt: TGTGCCAGCAGCTCTGGGAGACAGGAAGCTTTCTTT

d_gene: NA
abundance: few
v_gene: TRBV27
j_gene: TRBJ2-7
CDR3aa: CASRPGGAHEQYF
CDR3nt: TGTGCCAGCAGACCGGGTGGAGCCCACGAGCAGTACTTC